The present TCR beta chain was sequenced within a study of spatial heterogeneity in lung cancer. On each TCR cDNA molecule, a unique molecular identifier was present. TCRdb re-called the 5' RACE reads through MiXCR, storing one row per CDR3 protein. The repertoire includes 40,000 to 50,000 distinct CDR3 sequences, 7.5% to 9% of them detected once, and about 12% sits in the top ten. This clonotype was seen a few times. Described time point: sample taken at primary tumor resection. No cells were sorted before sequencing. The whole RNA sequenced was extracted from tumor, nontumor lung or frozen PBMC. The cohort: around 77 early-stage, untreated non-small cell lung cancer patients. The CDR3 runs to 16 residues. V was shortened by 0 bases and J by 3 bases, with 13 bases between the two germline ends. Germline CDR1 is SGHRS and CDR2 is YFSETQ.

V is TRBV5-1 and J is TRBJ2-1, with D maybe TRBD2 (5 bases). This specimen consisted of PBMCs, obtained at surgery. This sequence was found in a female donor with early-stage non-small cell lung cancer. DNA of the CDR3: TGCGCCAGCAGCTTGGCCGGAGGTAATGACTACAATGAGCAGTTCTTC. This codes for CASSLAGGNDYNEQFF.